The rows below give T cell receptor beta chains drawn from one sample of a study of T cells in Graves' hyperthyroidism and ophthalmopathy. From the multiplex PCR reads, TCRdb called clonotypes with MiXCR, one entry per CDR3 protein. Of hundreds of thousands of distinct CDR3 sequences listed, 14% were seen once; the top ten hold less than 6%. The sequencing sample was made of blood. These receptors were obtained from a woman between 25 and 40 years old with Graves' hyperthyroidism that later progressed to Graves' ophthalmopathy. CDR3s include the opening cysteine and the closing phenylalanine or tryptophan. D genes are given only for firm matches. Clone size appears in some rows only: once, few, many, or a class for an expanded clone.

d_gene: .; v_gene: TRBV7-3; j_gene: TRBJ2-3; abundance: many; CDR3nt: TGTGCCAGCAGCGACGGGTTGGGCACAGATACGCAGTATTTT; CDR3aa: CASSDGLGTDTQYF
d_gene: .; v_gene: TRBV24-1; j_gene: TRBJ2-5; abundance: many; CDR3nt: TGTGCCACCAGTGCCCTCTTTGAGGCGAGCGGTGCTCAAGAGACCCAGTACTTC; CDR3aa: CATSALFEASGAQETQYF
d_gene: .; v_gene: TRBV12-3/TRBV12-4; j_gene: TRBJ2-6; abundance: many; CDR3nt: TGTGCCGCACGTGGTGCACCAGATAAGCTGACTTTC; CDR3aa: CAARGAPDKLTF
d_gene: .; v_gene: TRBV11-1; j_gene: TRBJ2-2; abundance: many; CDR3nt: TGTGCCAGCAGCTTAGGGTCAGTCGACACCGGGGAGCTGTTTTTT; CDR3aa: CASSLGSVDTGELFF
d_gene: TRBD1; v_gene: TRBV19; j_gene: TRBJ1-5; abundance: .; CDR3nt: TGTGCCAGTAGTATCCGCGGCGGGACAGGGGGTGATCAGCCCCAGCATTTT; CDR3aa: CASSIRGGTGGDQPQHF
d_gene: .; v_gene: TRBV19; j_gene: TRBJ1-1; abundance: many; CDR3nt: TGTGCCAGTAGTCAACCGGTCGGGTGGATTCAGACTGAAGCTTTCTTT; CDR3aa: CASSQPVGWIQTEAFF
d_gene: .; v_gene: TRBV29-1; j_gene: TRBJ2-1; abundance: .; CDR3nt: TGCAGCGTTTCTGCCGGGACTGACTTCGGCGAGCAGTTCTTC; CDR3aa: CSVSAGTDFGEQFF
d_gene: .; v_gene: TRBV19; j_gene: TRBJ1-5; abundance: .; CDR3nt: TGTGCCAGTAGGACTCTCCTTGGGGGTCAGCCCCAGCATTTT; CDR3aa: CASRTLLGGQPQHF
d_gene: .; v_gene: TRBV30; j_gene: TRBJ1-2; abundance: many; CDR3nt: TGTGCCTGGAGTGTTGTTCCTCCTGGCTACACCTTC; CDR3aa: CAWSVVPPGYTF
d_gene: .; v_gene: TRBV15; j_gene: TRBJ2-3; abundance: many; CDR3nt: TGTGCCACCAGCAGGCGGGGCACAGATACGCAGTATTTT; CDR3aa: CATSRRGTDTQYF
d_gene: .; v_gene: TRBV6-1; j_gene: TRBJ1-2; abundance: few; CDR3nt: TGTGCCAGCGGCACGGAGGGAGTACCTAACTATGGCTACACCTTC; CDR3aa: CASGTEGVPNYGYTF
d_gene: .; v_gene: TRBV12-3/TRBV12-4; j_gene: TRBJ1-4; abundance: many; CDR3nt: TGTGCCAGCAGTTCCTCGTATACGATGGGTGAAAAACTGTTTTTT; CDR3aa: CASSSSYTMGEKLFF
d_gene: .; v_gene: TRBV28; j_gene: TRBJ2-4; abundance: many; CDR3nt: TGTGCCAGCAGGGGACCCCTAAGCATTCAGTACTTC; CDR3aa: CASRGPLSIQYF
d_gene: TRBD2; v_gene: TRBV29-1; j_gene: TRBJ2-3; abundance: many; CDR3nt: TGCAGCGTAGGAACTAGCGGGAGGGTCGCAGATACGCAGTATTTT; CDR3aa: CSVGTSGRVADTQYF
d_gene: .; v_gene: TRBV20-1; j_gene: TRBJ1-6; abundance: few; CDR3nt: TGCAGTGCTAGAAGAGCCGGGTCCCTTAATTCACCCCTCCACTTT; CDR3aa: CSARRAGSLNSPLHF
d_gene: .; v_gene: TRBV7-3; j_gene: TRBJ2-5; abundance: many; CDR3nt: TGTGCCAGCAGCTTTGGCTCGACAGTCCAAGAGACCCAGTACTTC; CDR3aa: CASSFGSTVQETQYF
d_gene: TRBD1; v_gene: TRBV5-5; j_gene: TRBJ1-5; abundance: few; CDR3nt: TGTGCCAGCAGCTTGGGCTCCTGGGGACAGGGCAATCAGCCCCAGCATTTT; CDR3aa: CASSLGSWGQGNQPQHF
d_gene: TRBD1; v_gene: TRBV5-1; j_gene: TRBJ1-1; abundance: few; CDR3nt: TGCGCCAGCAGCTATACAGGGGGCGCTTACACTGAAGCTTTCTTT; CDR3aa: CASSYTGGAYTEAFF
d_gene: TRBD2; v_gene: TRBV20-1; j_gene: TRBJ2-7; abundance: .; CDR3nt: TGCAGTGCTACCCGGGGGGGCGGGAGGACACTATATGTCGAGCAGTACTTC; CDR3aa: CSATRGGGRTLYVEQYF
d_gene: .; v_gene: TRBV2; j_gene: TRBJ1-4; abundance: many; CDR3nt: TGTGCCAGCAGTGCCGACATTGTTGAAAAACTGTTTTTT; CDR3aa: CASSADIVEKLFF
d_gene: .; v_gene: TRBV24-1; j_gene: TRBJ2-5; abundance: many; CDR3nt: TGTGCCACCAGTGATTCCCCGGGGACGGCTGAGACCCAGTACTTC; CDR3aa: CATSDSPGTAETQYF
d_gene: .; v_gene: TRBV7-2; j_gene: TRBJ2-2; abundance: few; CDR3nt: TGTGCCAGCCTAACAGACTGGAGCGGGGAGCTGTTTTTT; CDR3aa: CASLTDWSGELFF
d_gene: .; v_gene: TRBV10-3; j_gene: TRBJ1-2; abundance: many; CDR3nt: TGTGCCATCATGGCTAACTATGGCTACACCTTC; CDR3aa: CAIMANYGYTF
d_gene: .; v_gene: TRBV28; j_gene: TRBJ1-2; abundance: many; CDR3nt: TGTGCCAGCAGCCCAGGGGACCCACACCCCGGCTACACCTTC; CDR3aa: CASSPGDPHPGYTF
d_gene: .; v_gene: TRBV18; j_gene: TRBJ1-1; abundance: many; CDR3nt: TGTGCCAGCTCACCAATGGCGGGCGGGTACACTGAAGCTTTCTTT; CDR3aa: CASSPMAGGYTEAFF
d_gene: .; v_gene: TRBV20-1; j_gene: TRBJ2-3; abundance: many; CDR3nt: TGCAGTGCCTTCGGTCCTGGGCTCACTAGCACAGATACGCAGTATTTT; CDR3aa: CSAFGPGLTSTDTQYF
d_gene: .; v_gene: TRBV20-1; j_gene: TRBJ1-2; abundance: .; CDR3nt: TGCAGTGCTAGAGCTGGGGCCGAACAGGGAGCCAACTATGGCTACACCTTC; CDR3aa: CSARAGAEQGANYGYTF
d_gene: .; v_gene: TRBV6-1; j_gene: TRBJ1-5; abundance: many; CDR3nt: TGTGCCAGCATTCGGGACGGCGATCAGCCCCAGCATTTT; CDR3aa: CASIRDGDQPQHF
d_gene: TRBD1; v_gene: TRBV19; j_gene: TRBJ1-3; abundance: many; CDR3nt: TGTGCCAGTAGCCTCTCCCGGGACAGGGTTCATCGCTCTGGAAACACCATATATTTT; CDR3aa: CASSLSRDRVHRSGNTIYF
d_gene: .; v_gene: TRBV12-5; j_gene: TRBJ2-1; abundance: .; CDR3nt: TGTGCTAGTGGTTTGGTACGGTCTACGGGTCACAATGAGCAGTTCTTC; CDR3aa: CASGLVRSTGHNEQFF
d_gene: .; v_gene: TRBV5-6; j_gene: TRBJ2-5; abundance: few; CDR3nt: TGTGCCAGCAGCCCCCAGGTAAAGGTGGAAGAGACCCAGTACTTC; CDR3aa: CASSPQVKVEETQYF
d_gene: TRBD1; v_gene: TRBV4-3; j_gene: TRBJ2-7; abundance: .; CDR3nt: TGCGCCAGCAGCCAAGATCGGGGCGGGACAGGGGGCTACGAGCAGTACTTC; CDR3aa: CASSQDRGGTGGYEQYF
d_gene: .; v_gene: TRBV30; j_gene: TRBJ1-1; abundance: .; CDR3nt: TGTGCCTGGAGTGGGATTAGGAACACTGAAGCTTTCTTT; CDR3aa: CAWSGIRNTEAFF
d_gene: .; v_gene: TRBV28; j_gene: TRBJ2-3; abundance: many; CDR3nt: TGTGCCAGCAGTTCCCTTCTCACAGCTAGTGATACGCAGTATTTT; CDR3aa: CASSSLLTASDTQYF
d_gene: TRBD1; v_gene: TRBV10-3; j_gene: TRBJ2-2; abundance: .; CDR3nt: TGTGCCATCGGCCTGACAGGGGCGAACACCGGGGAGCTGTTTTTT; CDR3aa: CAIGLTGANTGELFF
d_gene: TRBD2; v_gene: TRBV19; j_gene: TRBJ2-3; abundance: .; CDR3nt: TGTGCCAGCGAGGACCTAGCGGGGGGCACAGATACGCAGTATTTT; CDR3aa: CASEDLAGGTDTQYF
d_gene: TRBD1; v_gene: TRBV7-9; j_gene: TRBJ1-4; abundance: many; CDR3nt: TGTGCCAGCAGTCTAACGCAGGGGGCGAATGAAAAACTGTTTTTT; CDR3aa: CASSLTQGANEKLFF
d_gene: TRBD2; v_gene: TRBV20-1; j_gene: TRBJ2-1; abundance: many; CDR3nt: TGCAGTGCTATTCCAACCCGGGGACTAGGTCTTTTGAAGCAGTTCTTC; CDR3aa: CSAIPTRGLGLLKQFF
d_gene: .; v_gene: TRBV11-2; j_gene: TRBJ1-2; abundance: many; CDR3nt: TGTGCCAGCAGCTTAGAAGTGGGCAGCCTCTATGGCTACACCTTC; CDR3aa: CASSLEVGSLYGYTF
d_gene: .; v_gene: TRBV3-1; j_gene: TRBJ1-2; abundance: .; CDR3nt: TGTGCCAGCAGCCAAGATCCGGGGGCTGGCTACACCTTC; CDR3aa: CASSQDPGAGYTF
d_gene: .; v_gene: TRBV4-1; j_gene: TRBJ2-5; abundance: .; CDR3nt: TGCGCCAGCAGCCAATTGACGGTGCCTCAGACCCAGTACTTC; CDR3aa: CASSQLTVPQTQYF
d_gene: TRBD1; v_gene: TRBV11-3; j_gene: TRBJ2-1; abundance: .; CDR3nt: TGTGCCAGCAGCTTGGACAGGGCTTTGTTCTTC; CDR3aa: CASSLDRALFF
d_gene: TRBD2; v_gene: TRBV28; j_gene: TRBJ2-2; abundance: .; CDR3nt: TGTGCCAGCAGTCTCCGACTAGCGGGAGTCCACGGGGAGCTGTTTTTT; CDR3aa: CASSLRLAGVHGELFF
d_gene: TRBD2; v_gene: TRBV19; j_gene: TRBJ2-1; abundance: many; CDR3nt: TGTGCCAGTAGTCCGGGACTAGCGAGAAGGAATGAGCAGTTCTTC; CDR3aa: CASSPGLARRNEQFF
d_gene: TRBD2; v_gene: TRBV6-1; j_gene: TRBJ2-5; abundance: few; CDR3nt: TGTGCCAGCAGGGGGCGGCTAGCGGGTGAGACCCAGTACTTC; CDR3aa: CASRGRLAGETQYF
d_gene: .; v_gene: TRBV5-1; j_gene: TRBJ2-1; abundance: many; CDR3nt: TGCGCCAGCAGCTTGGGGGACCCTTCCTACAATGAGCAGTTCTTC; CDR3aa: CASSLGDPSYNEQFF